Presented here are 27 T cell receptor beta chains from one specimen sequenced in a study of blood T cell repertoires in COVID-19. Generated by immunoSEQ multiplex PCR, the TCRdb table keeps only in-frame clones and is missing some. The repertoire holds roughly 100,000 clones, with over 70% as singletons. Sample: peripheral blood. The receptors shown here come from a human donor with acute or convalescent COVID-19. The donor label of this sample is uncertain.

In nucleotides, the CDR3 is TGCGCCAGCAGCTTGGGGGCAGGGGGCCTGAACACTGAAGCTTTCTTT. Translating it yields CASSLGAGGLNTEAFF. The genes are TRBV5-1 and TRBJ1-1; 8 positions match TRBD1. The CDR3 covers 16 residues. Germline assignment: CDR1 SGHRS and CDR2 YFSETQ. V dropped 0 bases and J dropped 0; count of bases not matched to a gene: 4.

The rearrangement uses TRBV27 and TRBJ2-2; 7 bases align to TRBD1. V was pared by 2 bases and J by 4 bases, with 7 bases of the junction left unmatched. This CDR3 region has 16 residues. Germline V lookup: CDR1 MNHEY, CDR2 SMNVEV (reference sequence). The CDR3 spells CASSLPGTVPTGELFF. CDR3 bases: TGTGCCAGCAGTTTACCGGGGACAGTACCCACCGGGGAGCTGTTTTTT.

In this sample, this clone turned up once. The chain has TRBV1 and TRBJ1-1; the table's D call, TRBD1, has no DNA check behind it. TRBV1 is described as a pseudogene. The CDR3 is 13 residues long. The CDR3 DNA sequence: TGCACCAGCGAGGGACAACTGAACACTGAAGCTTTCTTT. Translation gives CTSEGQLNTEAFF.

The chain carries TRBV2 and TRBJ2-7, with 10 bases matching TRBD2. Trimming at V came to 5 bases and at J to 2 bases, leaving 3 bases not matched to a gene. The CDR3 totals 14 residues. Germline CDR1 reads SNHLY; CDR2 reads FYNNEI. The CDR3 loop is CASSTSGVAYEQYV. The CDR3 DNA reads as TGTGCCAGCAGTACTAGCGGGGTCGCCTACGAGCAGTACGTC.

V gene TRBV19 combines with J gene TRBJ2-5; tentatively, D is TRBD2 (7 bases). This CDR3 is 15 amino acids long. V was cut by 3 bases and J by 1 base, with 12 bases left in between. Germline V gene data show CDR1 as LNHDA and CDR2 as SQIVND (reference sequence). The CDR3 DNA reads as TGTGCCAGTAGTATGGGAGGGGGGGCCCAAGAGACCCAGTACTTC. Amino acid sequence: CASSMGGGAQETQYF.

This sequence joins TRBV13 and TRBJ1-3; D perhaps matches TRBD1 (5 bases). Germline CDR1 is PRHDT and CDR2 is FYEKMQ (reference sequence). V was cut by 4 bases and J by 2 bases, with 12 bases left in between. The length of the CDR3 is 15 residues. The CDR3 here is CASSYGGNPGNTIYF. CDR3 sequence (DNA): TGTGCCAGCAGCTACGGGGGAAACCCTGGAAACACCATATATTTT.

The chain carries TRBV10-2 and TRBJ2-5, with a tentative D call TRBD2 (6 bases). V was cut by 0 bases and J by 5 bases, with 25 bases left in between. The CDR3 loop spans 19 amino acids. The germline V gene has CDR1 WSHSY and CDR2 SAAADI. The CDR3 region is CASSESSGLAGSELETQYF. The CDR3, as DNA: TGCGCCAGCAGTGAGTCTTCAGGGCTCGCGGGATCCGAGTTGGAGACCCAGTACTTC.

The chain joins TRBV7-9 to TRBJ1-4, with TRBD1 as a possible D gene (6 bases). Germline assignment: CDR1 SEHNR and CDR2 FQNEAQ (reference sequence). This CDR3 has 14 residues. The V and J ends lost 5 bases and 4 bases respectively, with 11 bases between them. The CDR3 here is CASSLGQLNEKLFF. CDR3 nucleotide sequence: TGTGCCAGCAGCCTAGGACAGCTTAATGAAAAACTGTTTTTT.

This clone was seen a handful of times. The chain joins TRBV3-1 (or the pseudogene TRBV3-2) to TRBJ1-1, with D possibly matching TRBD1 (5 bases). This CDR3 contains 14 residues. CDR1 is LGHDT and CDR2 is YNNKEL in the germline V gene (reference sequence). Between the trimmed V and J ends, which lost 3 bases and 6 bases, there was a span of 14 bases. Here the CDR3 DNA reads TGTGCCAGCAGCCACATGGGGGGGACCGCTGAAGCTTTCTTT. Amino acid sequence: CASSHMGGTAEAFF.

The chain employs TRBV9 and TRBJ1-2; 7 nucleotides align to TRBD1. The germline CDR1 and CDR2 sequences are SGDLS and YYNGEE. The ends lost 4 bases at V and 5 bases at J; junction bases unmatched: 5. The length of the CDR3 is 13 residues. The CDR3 DNA reads TGTGCCAGCAGCCCAGACAGGGTTTATGGCTACACCTTC. Its translation: CASSPDRVYGYTF.

The chain links TRBV29-1 to TRBJ1-1, with unresolved D. This CDR3 is built from 11 residues. The germline CDR1 and CDR2 sequences are SQVTM and ANQGSEA. Trimming removed 3 bases from V and 5 bases from J, with 7 bases in between. As DNA, the CDR3 is TGCAGCGTTGATTTTAGTACTGAAGCTTTCTTT. Protein product: CSVDFSTEAFF.

V usage is TRBV19 and J usage is TRBJ1-2; possibly TRBD1 for D (6 bases). Trimming took off 3 bases at V and 4 bases at J, with 12 bases between the two ends. The CDR3 length is 14 residues. Per the germline V gene, CDR1 is LNHDA and CDR2 is SQIVND (reference sequence). As DNA, the CDR3 is TGTGCCAGTAGTATTACAGGGCGCTTCTATGGCTACACCTTC. It codes for CASSITGRFYGYTF.

This clone was observed many times. CDR3 region: CATRQGHYGYTF. In DNA, the CDR3 is TGTGCCACCCGACAGGGCCACTATGGCTACACCTTC. This rearrangement joins TRBV19 to TRBJ1-2; 7 bases line up with TRBD1. The CDR3 has 12 residues. Unmatched junction bases numbered 5, after V lost 10 bases and J lost 3 bases. The V gene's germline CDR1 is LNHDA and CDR2 SQIVND (reference sequence).

The chain employs TRBV6-6 and TRBJ1-6; tentatively, D is TRBD1 (6 bases). V was trimmed by 0 bases and J by 8 bases, leaving 14 bases between them. Germline V lookup: CDR1 MNHNY, CDR2 SVGAGI (reference sequence). This CDR3 contains 16 residues. CDR3 protein: CASSYSILQGDSPLHF. CDR3 DNA sequence: TGTGCCAGCAGTTACTCGATATTACAGGGAGATTCACCCCTCCACTTT.

V gene TRBV9 combines with J gene TRBJ2-5; 10 positions match TRBD2. Germline CDR1 SGDLS, CDR2 YYNGEE. The ends lost 4 bases at V and 1 base at J; junction bases unmatched: 10. The CDR3 totals 17 residues. The CDR3 here is CASSPEGSGGTQETQYF. CDR3 DNA sequence: TGTGCCAGCAGCCCCGAAGGTAGCGGGGGGACCCAAGAGACCCAGTACTTC.

The chain recombines TRBV19 with TRBJ1-5; 7 bases are a match to TRBD1. There are 15 residues in the CDR3. V lost 7 bases, J lost 5 bases, and 11 bases stayed unmatched. The germline V gene encodes CDR1 LNHDA and CDR2 SQIVND (reference sequence). As DNA, the CDR3 is TGTGCCAGTACCCCTGCTCACACAGGGGATCAGCCCCAGCATTTT. It is translated as CASTPAHTGDQPQHF.

The chain couples TRBV9 to TRBJ1-1; 7 nucleotides align to TRBD1. The ends lost 0 bases at V and 4 bases at J; junction bases unmatched: 0. CDR3 length: 13 amino acids. From germline, CDR1 is SGDLS and CDR2 YYNGEE. The CDR3 here is CASSVEGATEAFF. Written as DNA, the CDR3 is TGTGCCAGCAGCGTAGAGGGGGCCACTGAAGCTTTCTTT.

This chain joins TRBV6-6 and TRBJ2-1; possible D gene TRBD2, 5 bases. The V gene's germline CDR1 is MNHNY and CDR2 SVGAGI (reference sequence). The V and J ends lost 5 bases and 9 bases respectively, with 14 bases between them. The CDR3 has 13 amino acids. The CDR3 sequence: CASSLSEGFEQFF. Written as DNA, the CDR3 is TGTGCCAGCAGTCTATCTGAGGGATTTGAGCAGTTCTTC.

The gene calls are TRBV11-2 and TRBJ2-7; TRBD1 matches at 7 bases. CDR3 length: 16 residues. Unmatched junction bases numbered 14, after V lost 6 bases and J lost 3 bases. CDR1 is SGHAT, CDR2 FQNNGV, per germline. The CDR3 DNA reads TGTGCCAGCAGACACGTGACAGGGCTTTTTCACTACGAGCAGTACTTC. It specifies CASRHVTGLFHYEQYF. The variable domain in full, completed from reference TRBV11-2 and TRBJ2-7, reads EAGVAQSPRYKIIEKRQSVAFWCNPISGHATLYWYQQILGQGPKLLIQFQNNGVVDDSQLPKDRFSAERLKGVDSTLKIQPAKLEDSAVYLCASRHVTGLFHYEQYFGPGTRLTVT.

This clone has a single count. The rearrangement joins TRBV24-1 to TRBJ2-2; weak D call: TRBD2 (5 bases). Germline CDR1 reads KGHDR; CDR2 reads SFDVKD. The CDR3 length is 15 residues. Trimming stripped 5 bases from V and 2 bases from J, with 11 bases between. CDR3 in DNA: TGTGCCACCAGTGGCCGGGGTGGAAACACCGGGGAGCTGTTTTTT. It codes for CATSGRGGNTGELFF.

This clone appeared a single time. This chain's CDR3 is CASSEMSFGATEAFF. DNA of the CDR3: TGTGCCAGCAGTGAAATGTCTTTCGGTGCGACTGAAGCTTTCTTT. The chain joins TRBV6-1 to TRBJ1-1; no firm D call. V was cut by 2 bases and J by 5 bases, with 15 bases left in between. The length of the CDR3 is 15 residues. CDR1 is MNHNS, CDR2 SASEGT, per germline.

The gene calls are TRBV6-5 and TRBJ2-1; 10 bases line up with TRBD1. The germline gives CDR1 MNHEY, CDR2 SVGAGI. With V trimmed by 8 bases and J by 7 bases, 11 bases remained unmatched. CDR3 size: 15 residues. The CDR3 DNA sequence: TGTGCCAGCGACCAAGCCGGGACAGGGGCTAATGAGCAGTTCTTC. Its protein product is CASDQAGTGANEQFF.

This clone was recorded once. The CDR3 is CATSDGRGINEKLFF. The DNA for the CDR3 is TGTGCCACCAGTGATGGGCGGGGTATTAATGAAAAACTGTTTTTT. The V and J genes are TRBV24-1 and TRBJ1-4; D is unclear. The CDR3 totals 15 residues. Germline assignment: CDR1 KGHDR and CDR2 SFDVKD. V lost 3 bases and J 4 bases, leaving 11 bases between the germline ends.

This chain uses TRBV4-2 with TRBJ2-5; 10 nucleotides align to TRBD2. The CDR3 extends over 13 amino acids. V gave up 2 bases and J gave up 7 bases; unmatched junction bases: 1. Per the germline V gene, CDR1 is LGHNA and CDR2 is YNFKEQ. The CDR3 region has the DNA TGTGCCAGCAGCCAAAGGACTAGCGGGACCCAGTACTTC. This encodes CASSQRTSGTQYF.

V and J are TRBV30 and TRBJ1-6; D not resolved. The CDR3 has 13 amino acids. V shed 5 bases and J shed 4 bases, with 9 bases lying between them. The germline CDR1 and CDR2 sequences are GTSNPN and SVGIG (reference sequence). CDR3 coding DNA: TGTGCCTGGGGCCGGGATTATAATTCACCCCTCCACTTT. Encoded protein: CAWGRDYNSPLHF.

The V gene is TRBV7-3, the J gene TRBJ2-3, with 12 positions matching TRBD2. Germline V gene data show CDR1 as SGHTA and CDR2 as FQGTGA. The CDR3 extends over 16 amino acids. J was trimmed by 1 base and V by 6 bases; bases with no gene match: 5. The CDR3 loop reads CASSLLAGGGTDTQYF. The CDR3, as DNA: TGTGCCAGCAGTCTCCTAGCGGGGGGGGGCACAGATACGCAGTATTTT.

The chain links TRBV10-1 to TRBJ1-5; D possibly corresponds to TRBD1 (5 bases). Trimming pared 10 bases from V and 2 bases from J, leaving 27 bases between. Germline V CDR1 and CDR2: WNHNN, SYGVQD (reference sequence). This CDR3 is 18 amino acids long. CDR3 region: CANSPWGVPFLCNQPQHF. The CDR3, as DNA: TGCGCCAACTCGCCTTGGGGGGTCCCCTTTTTATGCAATCAGCCCCAGCATTTT.